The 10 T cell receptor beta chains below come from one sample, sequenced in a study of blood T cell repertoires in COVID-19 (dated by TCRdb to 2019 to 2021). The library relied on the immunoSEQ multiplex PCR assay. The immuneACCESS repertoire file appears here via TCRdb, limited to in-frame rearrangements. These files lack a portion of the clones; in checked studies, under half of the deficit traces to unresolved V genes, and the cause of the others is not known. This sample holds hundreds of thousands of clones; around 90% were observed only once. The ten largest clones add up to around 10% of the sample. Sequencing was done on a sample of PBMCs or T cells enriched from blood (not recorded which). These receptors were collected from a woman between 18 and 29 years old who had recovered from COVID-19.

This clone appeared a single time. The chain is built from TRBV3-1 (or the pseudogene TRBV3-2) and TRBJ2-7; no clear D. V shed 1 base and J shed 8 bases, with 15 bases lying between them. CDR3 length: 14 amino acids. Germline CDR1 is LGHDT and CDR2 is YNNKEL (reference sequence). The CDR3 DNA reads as TGTGCCAGCAGCCAAGGCCAGGTAAGGTACCAGCAGTACTTC. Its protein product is CASSQGQVRYQQYF.

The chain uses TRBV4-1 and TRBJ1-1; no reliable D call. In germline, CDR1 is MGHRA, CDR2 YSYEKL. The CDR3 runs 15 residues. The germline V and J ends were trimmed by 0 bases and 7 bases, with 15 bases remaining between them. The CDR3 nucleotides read TGCGCCAGCAGCCAAGAGTCATATTATGGCGGTGAAGCTTTCTTT. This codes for CASSQESYYGGEAFF.

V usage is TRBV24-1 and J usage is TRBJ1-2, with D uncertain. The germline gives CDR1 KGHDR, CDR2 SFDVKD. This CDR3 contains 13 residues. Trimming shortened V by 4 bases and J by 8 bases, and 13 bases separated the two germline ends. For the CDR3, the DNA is TGTGCCACCAGTGAACCAAATTCCGGGGGCTACACCTTC. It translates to CATSEPNSGGYTF.

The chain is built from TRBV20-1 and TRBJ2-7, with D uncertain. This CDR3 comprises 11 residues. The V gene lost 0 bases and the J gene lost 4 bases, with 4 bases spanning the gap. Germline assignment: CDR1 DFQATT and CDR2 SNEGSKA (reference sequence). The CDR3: CSARESYEQYF. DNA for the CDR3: TGCAGTGCTAGAGAGTCGTACGAGCAGTACTTC.

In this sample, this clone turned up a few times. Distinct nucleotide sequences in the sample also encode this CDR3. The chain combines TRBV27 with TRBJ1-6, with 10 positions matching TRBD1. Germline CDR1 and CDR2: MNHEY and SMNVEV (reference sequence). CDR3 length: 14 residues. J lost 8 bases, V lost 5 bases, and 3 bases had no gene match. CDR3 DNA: TGTGCCAGCAGTCCGGGACAGGGGTATTCACCCCTCCACTTT. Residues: CASSPGQGYSPLHF.

The CDR3 coding sequence is TGTGCCAGCAGCTTAGTCCCAGGGGAAGCCTACGAGCAGTACTTC. Translating gives CASSLVPGEAYEQYF. The rearrangement links TRBV11-2 to TRBJ2-7, with TRBD1 as a possible D gene (6 bases). The germline V gene has CDR1 SGHAT and CDR2 FQNNGV. Trimming left V 1 base short and J 2 bases short, with 12 bases between. This CDR3 region has 15 residues.

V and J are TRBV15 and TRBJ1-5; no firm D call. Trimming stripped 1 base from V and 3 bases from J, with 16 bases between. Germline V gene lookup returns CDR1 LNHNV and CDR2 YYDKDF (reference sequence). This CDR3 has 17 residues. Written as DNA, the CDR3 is TGTGCCACCAGCAGAGGGTTGGCAGGCCCGCTCAATCAGCCCCAGCATTTT. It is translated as CATSRGLAGPLNQPQHF. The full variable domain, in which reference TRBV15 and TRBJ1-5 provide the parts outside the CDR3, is DAMVIQNPRYQVTQFGKPVTLSCSQTLNHNVMYWYQQKSSQAPKLLFHYYDKDFNNEADTPDNFQSRRPNTSFCFLDIRSPGLGDTAMYLCATSRGLAGPLNQPQHFGDGTRLSIL.

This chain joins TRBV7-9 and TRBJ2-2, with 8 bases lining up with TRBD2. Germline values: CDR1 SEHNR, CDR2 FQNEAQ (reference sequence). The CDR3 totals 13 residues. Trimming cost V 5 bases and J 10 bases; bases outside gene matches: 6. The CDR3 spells CASSLRGGSELFF. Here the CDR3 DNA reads TGTGCCAGCAGCCTACGGGGGGGCTCGGAGCTGTTTTTT.

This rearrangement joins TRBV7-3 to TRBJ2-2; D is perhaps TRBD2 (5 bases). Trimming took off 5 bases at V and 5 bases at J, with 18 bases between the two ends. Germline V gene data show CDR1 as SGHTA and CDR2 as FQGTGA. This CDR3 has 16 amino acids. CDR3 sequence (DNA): TGTGCCAGCAGCCCCCAAGGTAGCGCCGTGACCGGGGAGCTGTTTTTT. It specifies CASSPQGSAVTGELFF. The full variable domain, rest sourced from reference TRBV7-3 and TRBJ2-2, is GAGVSQTPSNKVTEKGKYVELRCDPISGHTALYWYRQSLGQGPEFLIYFQGTGAADDSGLPNDRFFAVRPEGSVSTLKIQRTERGDSAVYLCASSPQGSAVTGELFFGEGSRLTVL.

This CDR3 is CASRVLGAAAYGYTF. CDR3 in DNA: TGTGCCAGCAGAGTTCTTGGGGCGGCAGCCTATGGCTACACCTTC. The chain recombines TRBV2 with TRBJ1-2, with D tentatively TRBD1 (5 bases). V lost 6 bases and J lost 4, with 18 bases in between. The germline gives CDR1 SNHLY, CDR2 FYNNEI. The CDR3 has 15 residues.